These T cell receptor beta chains were read from a single sample in a study of T cells after yellow fever vaccination. TCRdb re-called the 5' RACE reads with MiXCR, one entry per CDR3 protein. Of 300,000 to 400,000 distinct CDR3 sequences listed, around 6.5% are singletons. The sample in question was PBMCs, obtained 5 days after the yellow fever booster vaccination. Receptors were obtained from a man aged 25-45 years who received the YFV17D yellow fever vaccine. Both conserved end residues are part of each CDR3. A D gene is named only where the DNA matches it firmly. Where a row states a size, it is once, few, many or the class of an expanded clone; other rows omit it.

-	TRBV7-6	TRBJ2-5	many	CASSPHTGRTGETQYF	TGTGCCAGCAGCCCCCATACCGGTAGAACGGGGGAGACCCAGTACTTC
-	TRBV27	TRBJ2-1	many	CASSFWGGSGSYNEQFF	TGTGCCAGCAGTTTTTGGGGCGGGTCTGGCTCCTACAATGAGCAGTTCTTC
-	TRBV28	TRBJ2-5	-	CASSSGTGKGQETQYF	TGTGCCAGCAGTTCCGGCACAGGGAAGGGTCAAGAGACCCAGTACTTC
TRBD1	TRBV20-1	TRBJ2-1	few	CSASQGAGGAYNEQFF	TGCAGTGCTAGCCAGGGGGCAGGGGGCGCCTACAATGAGCAGTTCTTC
-	TRBV19	TRBJ2-1	-	CASSIRGAKHFF	TGTGCCAGCTCGATAAGGGGTGCCAAGCATTTCTTC
-	TRBV3-1	TRBJ2-2	-	CASSLGDGGELFF	TGTGCCAGCAGCCTGGGGGACGGAGGGGAGCTGTTTTTT
-	TRBV7-2	TRBJ1-5	-	CASSLGGRVEQPQHF	TGTGCCAGCAGCTTAGGGGGGCGCGTAGAGCAGCCCCAGCATTTT
-	TRBV7-6	TRBJ2-2	few	CASSTETGVAGELFF	TGTGCCAGCAGCACGGAGACAGGTGTAGCCGGGGAGCTGTTTTTT
TRBD1	TRBV5-1	TRBJ2-7	-	CASSFRGQNYEQYF	TGCGCCAGCAGCTTCAGGGGGCAAAACTACGAGCAGTACTTC
TRBD1	TRBV18	TRBJ2-1	-	CASLRGLGVEQFF	TGTGCCAGCCTCAGGGGGCTGGGGGTTGAGCAGTTCTTC
TRBD1	TRBV20-1	TRBJ1-1	many	CSARGSGQANTEAFF	TGCAGTGCTAGAGGCTCGGGACAGGCCAACACTGAAGCTTTCTTT
-	TRBV28	TRBJ2-1	few	CASSSVGLSSYNEQFF	TGTGCCAGCAGTTCTGTGGGGTTAAGCTCCTACAATGAGCAGTTCTTC
TRBD2	TRBV14	TRBJ2-7	few	CASSLLAGGEQYF	TGTGCCAGCAGCCTGCTAGCGGGAGGCGAGCAGTACTTC
-	TRBV29-1	TRBJ2-7	-	CSVSPQQGYEQYF	TGCAGCGTTAGCCCCCAACAGGGCTACGAGCAGTACTTC
TRBD1	TRBV7-9	TRBJ1-6	-	CASSRDSSPLHF	TGTGCCAGCAGCAGGGACAGTTCACCCCTCCACTTT
-	TRBV6-5	TRBJ1-3	-	CASSFGISGNTIYF	TGTGCCAGCAGTTTCGGGATCTCTGGAAACACCATATATTTT
TRBD2	TRBV20-1	TRBJ2-3	-	CSARGLAGRSGDTQYF	TGCAGTGCTAGAGGACTAGCGGGAAGGAGTGGGGATACGCAGTATTTT
-	TRBV27	TRBJ2-7	many	CASSLRDYEQYF	TGTGCCAGCAGTCTCAGAGATTACGAGCAGTACTTC
-	TRBV10-3	TRBJ2-7	many	CASFPGAASSYEQYF	TGTGCCTCCTTTCCCGGGGCAGCAAGCTCCTACGAGCAGTACTTC
-	TRBV2	TRBJ2-1	few	CASRISSASNEQFF	TGTGCCAGCAGGATATCTAGCGCCTCCAATGAGCAGTTCTTC
-	TRBV5-4	TRBJ2-2	many	CASSPRGDYTGELFF	TGTGCCAGCAGCCCCAGGGGGGATTACACCGGGGAGCTGTTTTTT
TRBD1	TRBV5-6	TRBJ2-7	many	CASSHRDRGGEQYF	TGTGCCAGCAGCCACCGGGACAGGGGGGGCGAGCAGTACTTC
-	TRBV19	TRBJ2-7	many	CATSTTPSSYEQYF	TGTGCCACGAGTACTACCCCGAGCTCCTACGAGCAGTACTTC
-	TRBV5-5	TRBJ2-3	few	CASSSDTTSTDTQYF	TGTGCCAGCAGCTCTGACACGACTAGCACAGATACGCAGTATTTT
TRBD1	TRBV6-1	TRBJ1-5	-	CASSDRDRGLHQPQHF	TGTGCCAGCAGTGATCGGGACAGGGGGCTGCATCAGCCCCAGCATTTT
TRBD2	TRBV6-2/TRBV6-3	TRBJ2-1	many	CASRYLGASGNNEQFF	TGTGCCAGCAGATACCTCGGGGCTAGCGGGAACAATGAGCAGTTCTTC
-	TRBV28	TRBJ2-7	few	CASSLVLRITKFSSYEQYF	TGTGCCAGCAGTTTAGTCTTAAGGATTACCAAATTCAGCTCCTACGAGCAGTACTTC
-	TRBV6-2/TRBV6-3	TRBJ2-3	many	CASRPSSDTQYF	TGTGCCAGCAGACCATCCTCAGATACGCAGTATTTT
TRBD2	TRBV14	TRBJ2-1	many	CASSQGLAGRNEQFF	TGTGCCAGCAGCCAAGGACTAGCGGGGCGTAATGAGCAGTTCTTC
TRBD2	TRBV12-3/TRBV12-4	TRBJ2-1	few	CASSWEGHEQFF	TGTGCCAGCAGTTGGGAGGGTCATGAGCAGTTCTTC
-	TRBV5-1	TRBJ1-3	many	CASSPDGNSGNTIYF	TGCGCCAGCAGCCCCGACGGGAACTCTGGAAACACCATATATTTT
TRBD2	TRBV12-3/TRBV12-4	TRBJ2-1	few	CASSTQREMGEQFF	TGTGCCAGCAGTACCCAGCGGGAAATGGGTGAGCAGTTCTTC
-	TRBV14	TRBJ1-2	many	CASSQDICYTF	TGTGCCAGCAGCCAAGATATCTGCTACACCTTC
-	TRBV5-6	TRBJ2-2	-	CASSLKRAENTGELFF	TGTGCCAGCAGCTTGAAGCGGGCCGAGAACACCGGGGAGCTGTTTTTT
TRBD2	TRBV20-1	TRBJ2-1	-	CSPRRGTSGTHNEQFF	TGCAGCCCTAGAAGGGGGACTAGCGGGACTCACAATGAGCAGTTCTTC
-	TRBV6-6	TRBJ1-1	few	CASSGPGATEAFF	TGTGCCAGCAGTGGCCCGGGGGCCACTGAAGCTTTCTTT
TRBD1	TRBV5-1	TRBJ1-6	few	CASSLAAQGANSPLHF	TGCGCCAGCAGCTTGGCCGCACAGGGGGCGAATTCACCCCTCCACTTT
-	TRBV19	TRBJ2-1	few	CASSIGLGESNEQFF	TGTGCCAGTAGTATAGGTCTAGGGGAAAGCAATGAGCAGTTCTTC
TRBD1	TRBV12-3/TRBV12-4	TRBJ2-5	-	CASRVTGARETQYF	TGTGCCAGCAGGGTGACAGGGGCCAGAGAGACCCAGTACTTC
-	TRBV24-1	TRBJ1-5	-	CATSDPGRPNQPQHF	TGTGCCACCAGTGACCCGGGCAGGCCCAATCAGCCCCAGCATTTT
-	TRBV7-9	TRBJ1-2	many	CASSLGSGARYTF	TGTGCCAGCAGCTTAGGGTCAGGGGCCCGCTACACCTTC
-	TRBV5-1	TRBJ2-7	many	CASSLGPAGEQYF	TGCGCCAGCAGCTTGGGACCGGCGGGGGAGCAGTACTTC
-	TRBV20-1	TRBJ2-1	few	CSATGRKYNEQFF	TGCAGTGCCACGGGACGGAAATACAATGAGCAGTTCTTC
-	TRBV7-8	TRBJ2-7	-	CASSSGTVEQYF	TGTGCCAGCAGCTCCGGGACCGTGGAGCAGTACTTC
-	TRBV29-1	TRBJ2-2	-	CSVRQGGTGELFF	TGCAGCGTTCGGCAGGGCGGCACCGGGGAGCTGTTTTTT